A selection of T cell receptor beta chains follows, all from one sample in a study of T cells after yellow fever vaccination. TCRdb used MiXCR to reprocess the 5' RACE reads, holding one entry per CDR3 protein. The data hold about 340,000 distinct CDR3 sequences, with roughly an eighth observed a single time. The material sequenced was CD4+ T cells sorted from PBMCs, taken 15 days after the yellow fever booster vaccination. Source of these receptors: a young man who received the YFV17D yellow fever vaccine. The conserved cysteine and the conserved F or W are not part of the CDR3 here.

CDR3: ASSQGQGDYGYT
V: TRBV5-1
J: TRBJ1-2
length: 12

CDR3: ATSRDRGNQPQH
V: TRBV15
J: TRBJ1-5
length: 12

CDR3: SASLQGSGANVLT
V: TRBV20-1
J: TRBJ2-6
length: 13

CDR3: ASSLWGTQSNYGYT
V: TRBV27
J: TRBJ1-2
length: 14

CDR3: ASSLAEGLRSHSYEQY
V: TRBV7-9
J: TRBJ2-7
length: 16

CDR3: ASSLAGSRANTGELF
V: TRBV7-6
J: TRBJ2-2
length: 15

CDR3: SATPATGVRTDTQY
V: TRBV20-1
J: TRBJ2-3
length: 14

CDR3: ASSPGRLLANYGYT
V: TRBV7-2
J: TRBJ1-2
length: 14

CDR3: ASSLEGRAVIPEAF
V: TRBV7-8
J: TRBJ1-1
length: 14

CDR3: ASSLGVTRGATQY
V: TRBV7-2
J: TRBJ2-3
length: 13

CDR3: ASSTDRASSYEQY
V: TRBV7-2
J: TRBJ2-7
length: 13

CDR3: ASSYGGGALVWF
V: TRBV6-2/TRBV6-3
J: TRBJ2-1
length: 12

CDR3: ASSELNYGYT
V: TRBV2
J: TRBJ1-2
length: 10

CDR3: ASSPQGGSEATQY
V: TRBV4-3
J: TRBJ2-3
length: 13

CDR3: SARANEQGNYGYT
V: TRBV20-1
J: TRBJ1-2
length: 13

CDR3: ASRQGSGGYT
V: TRBV6-5
J: TRBJ1-2
length: 10

CDR3: ASSNTGYEQY
V: TRBV2
J: TRBJ2-7
length: 10

CDR3: ASMFRGVSNQPQH
V: TRBV6-2/TRBV6-3
J: TRBJ1-5
length: 13

CDR3: ASSPVVGGHTQY
V: TRBV12-3/TRBV12-4
J: TRBJ2-3
length: 12

CDR3: ASPPRDTRYMNTEAF
V: TRBV2
J: TRBJ1-1
length: 15

CDR3: ASSWRVNTGELF
V: TRBV11-2
J: TRBJ2-2
length: 12

CDR3: ASSEYFTRGGGYT
V: TRBV25-1
J: TRBJ1-2
length: 13

CDR3: ASSNRGRGGQETQY
V: TRBV7-3
J: TRBJ2-5
length: 14

CDR3: ASRQGAGDTQY
V: TRBV7-2
J: TRBJ2-3
length: 11

CDR3: ASSQVGRGATDTQY
V: TRBV4-2
J: TRBJ2-3
length: 14

CDR3: ASSQGRSTDTQY
V: TRBV6-2/TRBV6-3
J: TRBJ2-3
length: 12

CDR3: SAARQGLRYNEQF
V: TRBV20-1
J: TRBJ2-1
length: 13

CDR3: ATSDGRGREKLF
V: TRBV24-1
J: TRBJ1-4
length: 12

CDR3: ASTTSGTGELF
V: TRBV9
J: TRBJ2-2
length: 11

CDR3: ASSPGRGYNSPLH
V: TRBV12-3/TRBV12-4
J: TRBJ1-6
length: 13

CDR3: ASSPDRGDTQY
V: TRBV7-2
J: TRBJ2-3
length: 11

CDR3: ASSQVQRQSSYNEQF
V: TRBV4-3
J: TRBJ2-1
length: 15

CDR3: SSQGGDGYT
V: TRBV29-1
J: TRBJ1-2
length: 9

CDR3: ASSLGTGDQYTQY
V: TRBV5-4
J: TRBJ2-3
length: 13

CDR3: ASSLTTGADTQY
V: TRBV5-4
J: TRBJ2-3
length: 12

CDR3: ASSQDPRDTEAF
V: TRBV4-1
J: TRBJ1-1
length: 12

CDR3: ASRGQGAGETQY
V: TRBV6-2/TRBV6-3
J: TRBJ2-5
length: 12

CDR3: ASSLAEGTYGYT
V: TRBV5-1
J: TRBJ1-2
length: 12

CDR3: ASRTVSTDTQY
V: TRBV5-1
J: TRBJ2-3
length: 11

CDR3: ASSSTGQGADTEAF
V: TRBV7-3
J: TRBJ1-1
length: 14

CDR3: ASSPPGSGVQY
V: TRBV7-9
J: TRBJ2-3
length: 11

CDR3: SVEEDRANTGELF
V: TRBV29-1
J: TRBJ2-2
length: 13

CDR3: AISGRRMNTEAF
V: TRBV10-3
J: TRBJ1-1
length: 12

CDR3: ASSRKPYSTEAF
V: TRBV6-6
J: TRBJ1-1
length: 12

CDR3: ASSYSTGRAF
V: TRBV6-2/TRBV6-3
J: TRBJ1-1
length: 10

CDR3: ASSVGQGVSFGYT
V: TRBV5-4
J: TRBJ1-2
length: 13